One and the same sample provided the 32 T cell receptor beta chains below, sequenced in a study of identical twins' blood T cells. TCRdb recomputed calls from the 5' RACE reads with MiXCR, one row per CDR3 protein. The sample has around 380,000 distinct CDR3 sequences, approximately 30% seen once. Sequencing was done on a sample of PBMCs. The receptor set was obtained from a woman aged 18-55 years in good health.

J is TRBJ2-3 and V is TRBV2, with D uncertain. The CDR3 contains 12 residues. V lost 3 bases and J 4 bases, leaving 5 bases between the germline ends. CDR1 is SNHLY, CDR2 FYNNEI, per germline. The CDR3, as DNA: TGTGCCAGCAGTGATGCGGCAGATACGCAGTATTTT. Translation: CASSDAADTQYF.

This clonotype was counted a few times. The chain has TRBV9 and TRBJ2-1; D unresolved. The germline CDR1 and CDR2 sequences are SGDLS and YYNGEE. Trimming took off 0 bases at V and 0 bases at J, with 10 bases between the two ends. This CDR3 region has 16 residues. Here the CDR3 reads CASSVESYSSYNEQFF. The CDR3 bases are TGTGCCAGCAGCGTAGAAAGCTATAGCTCCTACAATGAGCAGTTCTTC.

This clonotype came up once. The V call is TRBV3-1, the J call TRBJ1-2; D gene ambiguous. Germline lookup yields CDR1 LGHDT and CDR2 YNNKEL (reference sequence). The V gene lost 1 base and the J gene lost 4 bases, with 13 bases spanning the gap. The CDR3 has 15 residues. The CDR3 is CASSQVAGAGYGYTF. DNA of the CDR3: TGTGCCAGCAGCCAAGTTGCGGGCGCCGGCTATGGCTACACCTTC.

CDR3 bases: TGTGCCAGCGCCACAGGGTCTGGAAACACCATATATTTT. Translating it yields CASATGSGNTIYF. The genes are TRBV19 and TRBJ1-3, with TRBD1 as a possible D gene (6 bases). The CDR3 contains 13 residues. Deletions cut 9 bases from V and 1 base from J, with 10 bases between. CDR1 LNHDA and CDR2 SQIVND come from the germline V gene (reference sequence).

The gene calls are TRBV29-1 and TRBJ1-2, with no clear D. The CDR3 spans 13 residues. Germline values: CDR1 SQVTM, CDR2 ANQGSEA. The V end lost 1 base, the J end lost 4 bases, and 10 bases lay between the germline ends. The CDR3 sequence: CSVEGEGSYGYTF. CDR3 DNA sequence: TGCAGCGTTGAAGGGGAAGGAAGCTATGGCTACACCTTC.

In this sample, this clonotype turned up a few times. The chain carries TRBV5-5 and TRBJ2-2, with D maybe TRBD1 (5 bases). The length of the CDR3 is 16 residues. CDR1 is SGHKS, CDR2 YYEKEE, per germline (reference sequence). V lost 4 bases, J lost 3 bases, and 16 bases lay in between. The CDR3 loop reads CASSPHFQGYTGELFF. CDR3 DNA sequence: TGTGCCAGCAGCCCTCATTTCCAGGGCTACACCGGGGAGCTGTTTTTT.

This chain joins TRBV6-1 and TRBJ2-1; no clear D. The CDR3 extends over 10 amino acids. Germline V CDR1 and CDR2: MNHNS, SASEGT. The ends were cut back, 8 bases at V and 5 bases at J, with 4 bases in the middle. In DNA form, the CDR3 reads TGTGCCAGCGCAAACAATGAGCAGTTCTTC. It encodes CASANNEQFF.

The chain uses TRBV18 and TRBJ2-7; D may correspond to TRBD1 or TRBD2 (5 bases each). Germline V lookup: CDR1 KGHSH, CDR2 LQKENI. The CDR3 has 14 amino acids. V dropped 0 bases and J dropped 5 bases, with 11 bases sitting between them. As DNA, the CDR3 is TGTGCCAGCTCACCACCGGGACCGGCCGACGAGCAGTACTTC. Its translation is CASSPPGPADEQYF.

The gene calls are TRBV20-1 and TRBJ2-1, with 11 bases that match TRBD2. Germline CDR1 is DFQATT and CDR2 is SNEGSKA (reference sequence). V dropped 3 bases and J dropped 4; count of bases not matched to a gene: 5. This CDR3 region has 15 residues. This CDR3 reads CSASPTSGRYNEQFF. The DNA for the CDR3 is TGCAGTGCTAGCCCTACTAGCGGGAGATACAATGAGCAGTTCTTC.

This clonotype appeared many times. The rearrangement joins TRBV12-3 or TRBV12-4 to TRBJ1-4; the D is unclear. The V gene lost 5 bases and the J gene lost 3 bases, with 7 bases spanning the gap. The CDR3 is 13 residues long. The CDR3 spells CASSHGPNEKLFF. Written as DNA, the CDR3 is TGTGCCAGCAGTCACGGGCCTAATGAAAAACTGTTTTTT.

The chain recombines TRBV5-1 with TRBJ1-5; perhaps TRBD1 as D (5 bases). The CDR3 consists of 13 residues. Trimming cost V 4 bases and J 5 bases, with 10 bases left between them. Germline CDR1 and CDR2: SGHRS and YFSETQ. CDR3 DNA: TGCGCCAGCAGCGTACAAGGGGATCAGCCCCAGCATTTT. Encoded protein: CASSVQGDQPQHF. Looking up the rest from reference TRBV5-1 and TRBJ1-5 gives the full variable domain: KAGVTQTPRYLIKTRGQQVTLSCSPISGHRSVSWYQQTPGQGLQFLFEYFSETQRNKGNFPGRFSGRQFSNSRSEMNVSTLELGDSALYLCASSVQGDQPQHFGDGTRLSIL.

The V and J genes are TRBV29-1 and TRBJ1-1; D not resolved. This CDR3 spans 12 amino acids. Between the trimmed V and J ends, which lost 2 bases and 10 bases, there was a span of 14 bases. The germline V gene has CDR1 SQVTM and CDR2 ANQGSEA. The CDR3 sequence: CSVERGGAGAFF. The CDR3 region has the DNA TGCAGCGTTGAACGGGGAGGTGCAGGAGCTTTCTTT.

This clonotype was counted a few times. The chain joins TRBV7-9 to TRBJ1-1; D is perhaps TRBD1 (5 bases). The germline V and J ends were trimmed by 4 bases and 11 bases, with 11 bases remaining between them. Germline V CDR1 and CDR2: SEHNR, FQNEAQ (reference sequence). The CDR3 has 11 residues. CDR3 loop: CASSSSWGAFF. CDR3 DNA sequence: TGTGCCAGCAGCTCCTCTTGGGGGGCTTTCTTT.

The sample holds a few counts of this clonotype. The CDR3 DNA follows: TGTGCCAGCAGCTTCCACTCTAGCACAGATACGCAGTATTTT. It specifies CASSFHSSTDTQYF. The rearrangement uses TRBV7-9 and TRBJ2-3; no definite D call. The CDR3 runs 14 residues. Per the germline V gene, CDR1 is SEHNR and CDR2 is FQNEAQ (reference sequence). Trimming pared 3 bases from V and 0 bases from J, leaving 7 bases between.

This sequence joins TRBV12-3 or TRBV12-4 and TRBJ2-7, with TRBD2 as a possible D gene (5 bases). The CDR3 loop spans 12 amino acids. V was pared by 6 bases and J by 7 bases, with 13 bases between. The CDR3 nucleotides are TGTGCCAGCAGCTCGACTACGACAGAGCAGTACTTC. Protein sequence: CASSSTTTEQYF.

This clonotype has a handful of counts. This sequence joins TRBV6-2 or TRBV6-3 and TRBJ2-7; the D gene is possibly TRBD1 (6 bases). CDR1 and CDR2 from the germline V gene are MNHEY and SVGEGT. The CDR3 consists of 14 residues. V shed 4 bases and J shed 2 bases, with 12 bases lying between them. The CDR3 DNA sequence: TGTGCCAGCAGTTGGTCCGGACAGACCTACGAGCAGTACTTC. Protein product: CASSWSGQTYEQYF.

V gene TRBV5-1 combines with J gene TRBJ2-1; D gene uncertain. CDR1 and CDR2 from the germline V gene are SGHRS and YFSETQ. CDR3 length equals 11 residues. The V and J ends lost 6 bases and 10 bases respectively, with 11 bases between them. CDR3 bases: TGCGCCAGCACCCTATACGGGGAGCAGTTCTTC. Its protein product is CASTLYGEQFF. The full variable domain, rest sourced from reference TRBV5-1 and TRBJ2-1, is KAGVTQTPRYLIKTRGQQVTLSCSPISGHRSVSWYQQTPGQGLQFLFEYFSETQRNKGNFPGRFSGRQFSNSRSEMNVSTLELGDSALYLCASTLYGEQFFGPGTRLTVL.

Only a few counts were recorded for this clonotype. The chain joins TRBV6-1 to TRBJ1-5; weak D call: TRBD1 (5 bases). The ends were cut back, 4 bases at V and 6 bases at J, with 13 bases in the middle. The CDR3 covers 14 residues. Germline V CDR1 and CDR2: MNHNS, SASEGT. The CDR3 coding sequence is TGTGCCAGCAGTGTTGAGGGACTGAGTCAGCCCCAGCATTTT. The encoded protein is CASSVEGLSQPQHF.

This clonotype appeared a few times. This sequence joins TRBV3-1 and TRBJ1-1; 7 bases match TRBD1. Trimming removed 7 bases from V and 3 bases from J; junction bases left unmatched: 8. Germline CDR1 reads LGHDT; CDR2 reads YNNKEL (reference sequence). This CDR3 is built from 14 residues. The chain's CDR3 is CASTSTGAYTEAFF. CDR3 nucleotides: TGTGCCAGCACCTCAACAGGGGCCTACACTGAAGCTTTCTTT.

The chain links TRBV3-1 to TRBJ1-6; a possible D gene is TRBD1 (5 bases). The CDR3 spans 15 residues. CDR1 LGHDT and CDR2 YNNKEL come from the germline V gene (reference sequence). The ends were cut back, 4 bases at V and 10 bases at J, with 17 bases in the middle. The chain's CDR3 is CASSRKSSTVSPLHF. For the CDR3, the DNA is TGTGCCAGCAGCCGGAAAAGCTCGACAGTCTCACCCCTCCACTTT.

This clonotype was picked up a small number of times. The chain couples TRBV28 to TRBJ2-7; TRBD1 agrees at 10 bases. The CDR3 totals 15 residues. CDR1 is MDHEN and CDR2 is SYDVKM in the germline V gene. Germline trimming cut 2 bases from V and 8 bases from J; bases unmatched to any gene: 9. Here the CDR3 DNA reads TGTGCCAGCAGTTTAGGTGGGACAGGGGACCATAAGCAGTACTTC. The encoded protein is CASSLGGTGDHKQYF.

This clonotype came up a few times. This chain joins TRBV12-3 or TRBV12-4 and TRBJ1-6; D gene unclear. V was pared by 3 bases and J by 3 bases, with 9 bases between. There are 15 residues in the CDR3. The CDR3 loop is CASSFLVNYNSPLHF. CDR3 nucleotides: TGTGCCAGCAGTTTTTTAGTGAACTATAATTCACCCCTCCACTTT.

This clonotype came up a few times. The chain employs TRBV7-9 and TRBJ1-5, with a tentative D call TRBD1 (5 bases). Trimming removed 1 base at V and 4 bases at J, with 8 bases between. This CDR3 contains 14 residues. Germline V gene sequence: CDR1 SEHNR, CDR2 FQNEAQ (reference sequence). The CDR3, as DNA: TGTGCCAGCAGCTTAGAACAGGAAAATCAGCCCCAGCATTTT. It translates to CASSLEQENQPQHF.

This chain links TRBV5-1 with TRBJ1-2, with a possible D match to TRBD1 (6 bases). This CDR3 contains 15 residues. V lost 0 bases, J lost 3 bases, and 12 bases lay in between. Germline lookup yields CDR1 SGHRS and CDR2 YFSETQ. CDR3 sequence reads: CASSLAAGVDYGYTF. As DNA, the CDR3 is TGCGCCAGCAGCTTGGCCGCAGGGGTTGACTATGGCTACACCTTC.

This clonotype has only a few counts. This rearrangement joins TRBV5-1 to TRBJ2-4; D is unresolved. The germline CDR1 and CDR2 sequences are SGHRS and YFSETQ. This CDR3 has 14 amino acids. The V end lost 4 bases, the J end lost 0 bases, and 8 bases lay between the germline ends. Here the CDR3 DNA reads TGCGCCAGCAGCCTGCTGCTAGCCAAAAACATTCAGTACTTC. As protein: CASSLLLAKNIQYF.

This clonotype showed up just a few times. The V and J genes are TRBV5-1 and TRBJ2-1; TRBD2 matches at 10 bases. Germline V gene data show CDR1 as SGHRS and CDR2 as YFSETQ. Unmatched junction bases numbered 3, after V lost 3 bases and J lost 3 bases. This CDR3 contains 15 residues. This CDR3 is CASSWTSGGYNEQFF. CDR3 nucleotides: TGCGCCAGCAGCTGGACTAGCGGCGGCTACAATGAGCAGTTCTTC.

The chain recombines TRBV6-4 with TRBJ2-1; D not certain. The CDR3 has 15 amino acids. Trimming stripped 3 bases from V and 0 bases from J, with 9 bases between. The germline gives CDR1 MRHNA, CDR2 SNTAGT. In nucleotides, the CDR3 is TGTGCCAGCAGTGAGTTCAGTAGCTCCTACAATGAGCAGTTCTTC. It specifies CASSEFSSSYNEQFF.

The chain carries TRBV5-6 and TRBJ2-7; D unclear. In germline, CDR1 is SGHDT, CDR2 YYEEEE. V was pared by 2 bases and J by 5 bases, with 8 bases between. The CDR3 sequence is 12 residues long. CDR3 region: CASSFGFNEQYF. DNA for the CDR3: TGTGCCAGCAGCTTCGGGTTTAACGAGCAGTACTTC.

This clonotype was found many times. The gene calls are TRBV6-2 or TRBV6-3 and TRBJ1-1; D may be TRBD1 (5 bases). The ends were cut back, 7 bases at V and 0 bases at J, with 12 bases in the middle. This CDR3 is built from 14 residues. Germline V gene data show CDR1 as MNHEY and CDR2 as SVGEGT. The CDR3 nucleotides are TGTGCCAGCACTTCGACAGTTATGAACACTGAAGCTTTCTTT. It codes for CASTSTVMNTEAFF.

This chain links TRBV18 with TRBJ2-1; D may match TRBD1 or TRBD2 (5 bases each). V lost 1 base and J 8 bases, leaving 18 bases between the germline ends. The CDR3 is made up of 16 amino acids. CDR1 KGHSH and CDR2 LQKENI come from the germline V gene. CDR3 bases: TGTGCCAGCTCACCACTGGGACCCTCGTTGGGGGATGAGCAGTTCTTC. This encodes CASSPLGPSLGDEQFF.

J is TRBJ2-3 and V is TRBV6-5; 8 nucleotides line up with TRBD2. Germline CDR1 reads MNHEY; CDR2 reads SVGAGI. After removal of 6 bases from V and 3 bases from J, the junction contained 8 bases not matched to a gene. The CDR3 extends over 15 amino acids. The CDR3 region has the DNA TGTGCCAGCAGCCCACTAGCGGTGGGGACAGATACGCAGTATTTT. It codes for CASSPLAVGTDTQYF.

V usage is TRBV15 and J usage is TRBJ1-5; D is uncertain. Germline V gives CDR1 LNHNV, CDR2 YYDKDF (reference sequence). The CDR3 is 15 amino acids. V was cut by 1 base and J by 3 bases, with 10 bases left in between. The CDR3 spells CATSRVGHLNQPQHF. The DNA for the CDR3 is TGTGCCACCAGCAGAGTCGGGCATCTCAATCAGCCCCAGCATTTT. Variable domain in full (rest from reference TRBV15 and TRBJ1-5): DAMVIQNPRYQVTQFGKPVTLSCSQTLNHNVMYWYQQKSSQAPKLLFHYYDKDFNNEADTPDNFQSRRPNTSFCFLDIRSPGLGDTAMYLCATSRVGHLNQPQHFGDGTRLSIL.